Listed here are 8 T cell receptor beta chains from one sample, sequenced in a study of T cell responses to AZD1222 COVID-19 vaccine. The table came from immunoSEQ multiplex PCR; TCRdb's copy has only in-frame clones and leaves some out. The table records about 170,000 clones, approximately 88% of them present only once. Material: peripheral blood, obtained 28 days after the second AZD1222 dose. The receptor source for this set is an adult who received the AZD1222 COVID-19 vaccine.

This chain uses TRBV28 with TRBJ2-1; D may be TRBD1 (6 bases). Per the germline V gene, CDR1 is MDHEN and CDR2 is SYDVKM. V was clipped by 5 bases and J by 6 bases, with 14 bases between them. CDR3 length: 14 amino acids. The CDR3 loop reads CASSANRAPNEQFF. CDR3 nucleotides: TGTGCCAGCAGTGCAAACAGGGCCCCCAATGAGCAGTTCTTC.

The chain uses TRBV6-5 and TRBJ1-1; the match to TRBD1 covers 8 bases. Per germline, CDR1 MNHEY and CDR2 SVGAGI. The CDR3 consists of 12 residues. V shed 4 bases and J 9 bases; nucleotides not matched to a gene: 4. CDR3 in DNA: TGTGCCAGCAGTTGGGGGACAGGCCAAGCTTTCTTT. Its translation is CASSWGTGQAFF.

The chain has TRBV10-3 and TRBJ2-1; unclear D gene. V was clipped by 0 bases and J by 6 bases, with 12 bases between them. Germline V gene data show CDR1 as ENHRY and CDR2 as SYGVKD. The CDR3 loop spans 15 amino acids. The CDR3 protein is CAISESTPSRNEQFF. CDR3 nucleotides: TGTGCCATCAGTGAGTCGACACCGTCACGCAATGAGCAGTTCTTC.

The V and J genes are TRBV5-4 and TRBJ2-7; D could derive from TRBD1 or TRBD2 (6 bases each). Germline values: CDR1 SGHNT, CDR2 YYREEE (reference sequence). Trimming left V 7 bases short and J 5 bases short, with 22 bases between. This CDR3 has 15 amino acids. Written as DNA, the CDR3 is TGTGCCAGCTCCCCTCGGAGGGGGTTCTTACACGAGCAGTACTTC. Its protein is CASSPRRGFLHEQYF.

This chain uses TRBV5-3 with TRBJ1-6; D may be TRBD1 (5 bases). Being an ORF, TRBV5-3 has a function that is uncertain. The ends were cut back, 0 bases at V and 8 bases at J, with 15 bases in the middle. The CDR3 spans 16 residues. In DNA, the CDR3 is TGTGCCAGAAGCTTGGAGGGGCCCGGAATGGATTCACCCCTCCACTTT. This encodes CARSLEGPGMDSPLHF.

Regarding this clone: Other DNA sequences within the sample encode an identical CDR3. The V call is TRBV2, the J call TRBJ1-1; 7 nucleotides align to TRBD1. The CDR3 runs 14 residues. The V gene end was trimmed by 5 bases and the J gene end by 0 bases; junction bases not matched to a gene: 3. The germline gives CDR1 SNHLY, CDR2 FYNNEI. The CDR3 DNA reads TGTGCCAGCAGTCGACAGGGAGTGAACACTGAAGCTTTCTTT. It yields the protein CASSRQGVNTEAFF. Looking up the rest from reference TRBV2 and TRBJ1-1 gives the full variable domain: EPEVTQTPSHQVTQMGQEVILRCVPISNHLYFYWYRQILGQKVEFLVSFYNNEISEKSEIFDDQFSVERPDGSNFTLKIRSTKLEDSAMYFCASSRQGVNTEAFFGQGTRLTVV.

The chain has TRBV6-6 and TRBJ1-2; TRBD1 is a possible D gene (5 bases). Trimming cost V 2 bases and J 5 bases, with 15 bases left between them. The CDR3 totals 15 residues. Germline assignment: CDR1 MNHNY and CDR2 SVGAGI (reference sequence). The CDR3 nucleotides are TGTGCCAGCAGTTACGGAAGACAGTGGCCATATGGCTACACCTTC. This codes for CASSYGRQWPYGYTF.

The V call is TRBV5-6, the J call TRBJ1-5; TRBD1 agrees at 8 bases. The CDR3 runs to 15 residues. Germline CDR1 is SGHDT and CDR2 is YYEEEE. J gave up 11 bases and V 2 bases, and 12 bases lay outside the gene matches. CDR3 region: CASSFQGAFSLSQHF. CDR3 in DNA: TGTGCCAGCAGCTTTCAGGGGGCTTTTTCTTTGTCCCAGCATTTT.